These 29 T cell receptor beta chains were sequenced from one sample in a study of identical twins. TCRdb re-derived calls from the 5' RACE reads in MiXCR, one entry per CDR3 protein. The sample has about 520,000 distinct CDR3 sequences; less than 25% are singletons. These data were also reused for a study on T cells expressing NK-cell markers.

Specimen: CD4+ T cells sorted from blood. The receptors stem from a woman aged 18 to 35 in good health.

The J gene is TRBJ2-7, the V gene TRBV5-1, with D unresolved. Trimming removed 4 bases at V and 3 bases at J, with 8 bases between. Germline CDR1 and CDR2: SGHRS and YFSETQ. The CDR3 consists of 12 residues. The CDR3 region is CASSRDNYEQYF. CDR3 nucleotide sequence: TGCGCCAGCAGCCGAGACAACTACGAGCAGTACTTC.

This clonotype showed up many times. The chain recombines TRBV5-4 with TRBJ2-3; possibly TRBD2 for D (5 bases). Germline V gene lookup returns CDR1 SGHNT and CDR2 YYREEE (reference sequence). The V end was cut by 2 bases, the J end by 4 bases, with 11 bases between. The CDR3 totals 14 residues. The CDR3 region has the DNA TGTGCCAGCAGCTTTGCTAGCTCTCCAGATACGCAGTATTTT. This encodes CASSFASSPDTQYF.

This clonotype was counted between two and nine times. The rearrangement links TRBV3-1 to TRBJ1-3; D unclear. Trimming stripped 3 bases from V and 2 bases from J, with 5 bases between. The CDR3 extends over 13 amino acids. Germline V lookup: CDR1 LGHDT, CDR2 YNNKEL (reference sequence). The CDR3 nucleotides read TGTGCCAGCAGCCACAGTACTGGAAACACCATATATTTT. This sequence encodes CASSHSTGNTIYF.

This sequence joins TRBV4-3 and TRBJ2-7, with 11 bases lining up with TRBD1. This CDR3 comprises 17 residues. V shed 2 bases, J shed 11 bases, and the junction held 17 bases outside the gene matches. Germline V gene lookup returns CDR1 LGHNA and CDR2 YSLEER. The CDR3 DNA reads as TGCGCCAGCAGCCAAAATGCGGGGGGACAGGGGGAGTCGGTGAAGTACTTC. Its translation is CASSQNAGGQGESVKYF.

The chain joins TRBV7-8 to TRBJ2-1; no definite D call. V was shortened by 2 bases and J by 1 base, with 6 bases between the two germline ends. The germline CDR1 and CDR2 sequences are SGHVS and FQNEAQ. The CDR3 loop spans 14 amino acids. Written as DNA, the CDR3 is TGTGCCAGCAGCTTATGGGTATCCTACAATGAGCAGTTCTTC. Residues: CASSLWVSYNEQFF.

The rearrangement joins TRBV7-9 to TRBJ1-2; D is ambiguous. The CDR3 runs to 12 residues. The germline CDR1 and CDR2 sequences are SEHNR and FQNEAQ (reference sequence). V lost 10 bases and J lost 8, with 17 bases in between. CDR3 sequence reads: CATPGARGGYTF. The DNA for the CDR3 is TGTGCCACCCCAGGAGCCCGGGGAGGCTACACCTTC.

This clonotype turned up a few times. The chain links TRBV20-1 to TRBJ2-3; the match to TRBD2 covers 7 bases. The CDR3 totals 15 residues. J lost 3 bases, V lost 2 bases, and 8 bases had no gene match. Germline-derived CDR1 and CDR2 are DFQATT and SNEGSKA (reference sequence). CDR3 in amino acids: CSARSLSGATDTQYF. The CDR3 nucleotides are TGCAGTGCTAGATCCCTGAGCGGGGCAACAGATACGCAGTATTTT.

The chain links TRBV6-2 or TRBV6-3 to TRBJ2-5; possible D gene TRBD2, 6 bases. Deletions cut 4 bases from V and 4 bases from J, with 13 bases between. Looked up from germline, CDR1 is MNHEY and CDR2 is SVGEGT. The CDR3 extends over 14 amino acids. The CDR3 here is CASSSFISGETQYF. DNA of the CDR3: TGTGCCAGCAGTTCCTTCATTAGCGGAGAGACCCAGTACTTC.

The chain has TRBV14 and TRBJ1-2; D remains ambiguous. The CDR3 extends over 14 amino acids. Trimming removed 4 bases from V and 8 bases from J, with 17 bases in between. Germline assignment: CDR1 SGHDN and CDR2 FVKESK. The CDR3 DNA reads as TGTGCCAGCAGCCCGAACGTGGCGGCTGGAGGCTACACCTTC. Its protein product is CASSPNVAAGGYTF.

The J gene is TRBJ1-2, the V gene TRBV5-5, with TRBD1 as a possible D gene (6 bases). V was cut by 2 bases and J by 4 bases, with 12 bases left in between. This CDR3 comprises 14 residues. Germline V lookup: CDR1 SGHKS, CDR2 YYEKEE (reference sequence). The CDR3 nucleotides read TGTGCCAGCAGCTTACCAGGGGTTATCTATGGCTACACCTTC. It codes for CASSLPGVIYGYTF.

This clonotype has more than one count but fewer than ten. The chain links TRBV7-9 to TRBJ2-7; D unclear. The CDR3 covers 12 residues. In germline, CDR1 is SEHNR, CDR2 FQNEAQ (reference sequence). V was trimmed by 7 bases and J by 6 bases, leaving 13 bases between them. Written as DNA, the CDR3 is TGTGCCAGCACCACAGTAGGGCTCGAGCAGTACTTC. It specifies CASTTVGLEQYF.

This chain uses TRBV6-2 or TRBV6-3 with TRBJ1-5; D gene unclear. This CDR3 is 17 amino acids long. Per the germline V gene, CDR1 is MNHEY and CDR2 is SVGEGT. V was cut by 2 bases and J by 0 bases, with 14 bases left in between. CDR3 DNA sequence: TGTGCCAGCAGTTACCGGCAGAGGATCTATAGCAATCAGCCCCAGCATTTT. It encodes CASSYRQRIYSNQPQHF.

This chain joins TRBV11-2 and TRBJ1-2, with TRBD1 identical over 7 bases. There are 16 residues in the CDR3. In germline, CDR1 is SGHAT, CDR2 FQNNGV. Trimming cost V 6 bases and J 4 bases; bases outside gene matches: 14. The CDR3 loop is CASRGTTGSRAYGYTF. The CDR3, as DNA: TGTGCCAGCAGGGGGACGACAGGGAGTAGGGCCTATGGCTACACCTTC. The full variable domain, completed using reference TRBV11-2 and TRBJ1-2, is EAGVAQSPRYKIIEKRQSVAFWCNPISGHATLYWYQQILGQGPKLLIQFQNNGVVDDSQLPKDRFSAERLKGVDSTLKIQPAKLEDSAVYLCASRGTTGSRAYGYTFGSGTRLTVV.

The rearrangement joins TRBV7-9 to TRBJ2-5; D possibly corresponds to TRBD2 (5 bases). The CDR3 consists of 16 residues. The germline V and J ends were trimmed by 5 bases and 5 bases, with 21 bases remaining between them. CDR1 SEHNR and CDR2 FQNEAQ come from the germline V gene (reference sequence). CDR3 nucleotides: TGTGCCAGCAGCCCAGGCTTCACACCTAGGAGGGAGACCCAGTACTTC. This translates into CASSPGFTPRRETQYF.

The table lists this clonotype with a few counts. The chain carries TRBV11-2 and TRBJ1-4; D uncertain. V was shortened by 3 bases and J by 5 bases, with 7 bases between the two germline ends. The CDR3 covers 13 residues. Germline-derived CDR1 and CDR2 are SGHAT and FQNNGV. CDR3 in DNA: TGTGCCAGCAGCTTCGGAATAAATGAAAAACTGTTTTTT. Protein sequence: CASSFGINEKLFF.

This clonotype was seen only a few times. This chain uses TRBV10-3 with TRBJ2-3; D may be TRBD2 (6 bases). The CDR3 runs to 18 residues. V was trimmed by 2 bases and J by 4 bases, leaving 22 bases between them. Germline-derived CDR1 and CDR2 are ENHRY and SYGVKD. In DNA form, the CDR3 reads TGTGCCATCAGTGAGACGCCGGGAGTCCTGGTCAACGCAGATACGCAGTATTTT. This codes for CAISETPGVLVNADTQYF.

The CDR3 loop reads CASSGTGNYNSPLHF. CDR3 in DNA: TGTGCCAGCAGTGGGACAGGGAACTATAATTCACCCCTCCACTTT. V and J are TRBV28 and TRBJ1-6, with TRBD1 identical over 9 bases. Germline CDR1 MDHEN, CDR2 SYDVKM. There are 15 residues in the CDR3. V trimming: 5 bases; J trimming: 3 bases; junction bases outside the gene matches: 2.

This clonotype was observed at least ten times. The chain employs TRBV5-6 and TRBJ1-2, with D unresolved. The V end was cut by 1 base, the J end by 4 bases, with 8 bases between. Germline V gives CDR1 SGHDT, CDR2 YYEEEE. The CDR3 has 13 residues. The CDR3 sequence: CASSLTEVYGYTF. The CDR3 DNA sequence: TGTGCCAGCAGCTTGACGGAGGTCTATGGCTACACCTTC.

The chain combines TRBV10-3 with TRBJ1-3; no firm D call. V shed 3 bases and J shed 0 bases, with 3 bases lying between them. Germline V gives CDR1 ENHRY, CDR2 SYGVKD. CDR3 length: 13 amino acids. The CDR3 region has the DNA TGTGCCATCAGTGACGGCTCTGGAAACACCATATATTTT. The encoded protein is CAISDGSGNTIYF.

This clonotype has at least ten counts. The chain uses TRBV7-2 and TRBJ2-7; no definite D call. The germline V gene has CDR1 SGHTA and CDR2 FQGNSA. The CDR3 runs 14 residues. V gave up 1 base and J gave up 2 bases, with 9 bases separating them. The CDR3 nucleotides read TGTGCCAGCAGCTTAGGACTCATTGCCTACGAGCAGTACTTC. Its protein is CASSLGLIAYEQYF.

This clonotype was counted between two and nine times. This sequence joins TRBV12-3 or TRBV12-4 and TRBJ2-3, with D perhaps matching TRBD2 (6 bases). V lost 5 bases and J 6 bases, leaving 18 bases between the germline ends. This CDR3 has 15 residues. In nucleotides, the CDR3 is TGTGCCAGCAGTGTCGGACTATCGAGTAGGGATACGCAGTATTTT. This encodes CASSVGLSSRDTQYF.

This clonotype has a count of ten or more. This chain links TRBV29-1 with TRBJ2-1, with TRBD1 identical over 7 bases. Trimming took 7 bases from V and 9 from J; bases not matched to a gene: 6. This CDR3 contains 11 residues. Per the germline V gene, CDR1 is SQVTM and CDR2 is ANQGSEA. CDR3 protein: CSGDRVGEQFF. The DNA for the CDR3 is TGCAGCGGTGACAGGGTCGGTGAGCAGTTCTTC.

The rearrangement uses TRBV20-1 and TRBJ2-4; the D gene is possibly TRBD2 (5 bases). The CDR3 loop spans 16 amino acids. V was shortened by 0 bases and J by 0 bases, with 12 bases between the two germline ends. Germline-derived CDR1 and CDR2 are DFQATT and SNEGSKA (reference sequence). The CDR3 loop is CSAREGWELAKNIQYF. The CDR3 coding sequence is TGCAGTGCTAGAGAAGGGTGGGAGCTAGCCAAAAACATTCAGTACTTC.

This clonotype was seen a handful of times. The rearrangement links TRBV6-5 to TRBJ2-1; D gene ambiguous. V was clipped by 4 bases and J by 5 bases, with 9 bases between them. Germline V gives CDR1 MNHEY, CDR2 SVGAGI. The CDR3 loop spans 13 amino acids. This CDR3 is CASSWSIDNEQFF. The CDR3 nucleotides read TGTGCCAGCAGTTGGTCCATCGACAATGAGCAGTTCTTC.

This clonotype was counted a few times. The gene calls are TRBV27 and TRBJ1-2, with 10 bases aligning to TRBD1. V gave up 5 bases and J gave up 8 bases; unmatched junction bases: 14. Germline CDR1 reads MNHEY; CDR2 reads SMNVEV (reference sequence). The CDR3 sequence is 16 residues long. This CDR3 is CASSPRPRQGAQGYTF. CDR3 sequence (DNA): TGTGCCAGCAGTCCCCGACCTCGACAGGGGGCGCAAGGCTACACCTTC.

The chain is built from TRBV12-3 or TRBV12-4 and TRBJ2-1, with D possibly matching TRBD1 (6 bases). The CDR3 is 12 residues long. The V and J ends lost 6 bases and 5 bases respectively, with 8 bases between them. Written as DNA, the CDR3 is TGTGCCAGCAGCCGGGACAACAATGAGCAGTTCTTC. Translated: CASSRDNNEQFF.

The sample holds many counts of this clonotype. The V call is TRBV7-2, the J call TRBJ1-2; D remains unclear. The CDR3 covers 13 residues. CDR1 SGHTA and CDR2 FQGNSA come from the germline V gene. With 5 bases removed from V and 4 bases from J, the gap between germline ends came to 11 bases. The CDR3 coding sequence is TGTGCCAGCAGCCGCCGAGGACTCTATGGCTACACCTTC. Protein sequence: CASSRRGLYGYTF. The entire variable domain, with the rest obtained from reference TRBV7-2 and TRBJ1-2, is as follows: GAGVSQSPSNKVTEKGKDVELRCDPISGHTALYWYRQSLGQGLEFLIYFQGNSAPDKSGLPSDRFSAERTGGSVSTLTIQRTQQEDSAVYLCASSRRGLYGYTFGSGTRLTVV.

The chain recombines TRBV7-9 with TRBJ2-2, with D maybe TRBD1 (6 bases). V was shortened by 1 base and J by 0 bases, with 9 bases between the two germline ends. This CDR3 has 16 residues. Germline CDR1 is SEHNR and CDR2 is FQNEAQ (reference sequence). CDR3 coding DNA: TGTGCCAGCAGCTTAGTGTGGACAGCGAACACCGGGGAGCTGTTTTTT. Its protein is CASSLVWTANTGELFF.

V usage is TRBV10-3 and J usage is TRBJ2-1, with TRBD2 matching 7 bases. The CDR3 is 13 residues long. Per germline, CDR1 ENHRY and CDR2 SYGVKD. The V segment lost 5 bases and the J segment 9 bases; nucleotides outside the gene matches: 7. The CDR3 region has the DNA TGTGCCATCAGTAACGCGGGAGAGGGTGAGCAGTTCTTC. It yields the protein CAISNAGEGEQFF.